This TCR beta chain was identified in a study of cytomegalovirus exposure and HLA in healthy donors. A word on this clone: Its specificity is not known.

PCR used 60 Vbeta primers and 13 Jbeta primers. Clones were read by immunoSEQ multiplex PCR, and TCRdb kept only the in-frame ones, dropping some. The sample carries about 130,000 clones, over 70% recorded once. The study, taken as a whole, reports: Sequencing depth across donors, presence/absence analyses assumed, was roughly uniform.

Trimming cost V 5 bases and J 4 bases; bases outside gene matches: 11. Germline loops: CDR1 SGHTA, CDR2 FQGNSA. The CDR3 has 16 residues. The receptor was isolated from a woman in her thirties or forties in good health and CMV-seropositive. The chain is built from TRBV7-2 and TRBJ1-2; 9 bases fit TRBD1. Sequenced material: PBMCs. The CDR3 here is CASSILLTGGFYGYTF. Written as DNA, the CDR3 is TGTGCCAGCAGCATACTCTTGACAGGGGGTTTCTATGGCTACACCTTC. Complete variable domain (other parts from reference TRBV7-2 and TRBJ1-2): GAGVSQSPSNKVTEKGKDVELRCDPISGHTALYWYRQSLGQGLEFLIYFQGNSAPDKSGLPSDRFSAERTGGSVSTLTIQRTQQEDSAVYLCASSILLTGGFYGYTFGSGTRLTVV.